This entry concerns a single TCR beta chain. The sample belongs to a study of OX40 agonist ivuxolimab in advanced cancers. The CDR3 covers 13 residues. The V and J ends lost 7 bases and 3 bases respectively, with 13 bases between them. Germline lookup yields CDR1 ENHRY and CDR2 SYGVKD. Clones were read by immunoSEQ multiplex PCR, and TCRdb kept only the in-frame ones, dropping some. Seen here are fewer than 50,000 clones, 89% observed once, and the top ten hold about 16%. V is TRBV10-3 and J is TRBJ2-7; the D is unclear. The clonotype originates from an adult with an advanced solid tumor such as melanoma, head and neck, liver or kidney cancer. The sequences come from CD4+ or CD8+ T cells sorted from blood, collected in a trial of the OX40 agonist ivuxolimab. This CDR3 is CAINRGDGYEQYF. Here the CDR3 DNA reads TGTGCCATCAACCGAGGTGACGGCTACGAGCAGTACTTC.